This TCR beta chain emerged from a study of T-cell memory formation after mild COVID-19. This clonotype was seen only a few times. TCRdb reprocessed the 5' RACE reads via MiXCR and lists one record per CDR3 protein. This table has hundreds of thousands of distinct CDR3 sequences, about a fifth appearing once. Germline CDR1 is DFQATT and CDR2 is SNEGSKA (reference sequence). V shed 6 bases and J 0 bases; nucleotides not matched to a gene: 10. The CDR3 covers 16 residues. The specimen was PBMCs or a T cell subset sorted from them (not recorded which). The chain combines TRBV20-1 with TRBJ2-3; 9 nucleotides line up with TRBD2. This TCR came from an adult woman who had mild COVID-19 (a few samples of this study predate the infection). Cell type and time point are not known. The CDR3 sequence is CSALRSSGISTDTQYF. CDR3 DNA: TGCAGTGCGCTCCGGTCTAGCGGGATTAGCACAGATACGCAGTATTTT.